These 24 T cell receptor beta chains share one sample of origin, sequenced in a study of cytomegalovirus exposure and HLA in healthy donors. The PCR was carried out with 60 Vbeta primers and 13 Jbeta primers. Clones were sequenced by immunoSEQ multiplex PCR, and TCRdb holds only the in-frame ones, with some missing. This sample has about 130,000 clones; about 80% occur once, and the top ten carry 2% to 3%. Sequenced input: PBMCs. These receptor sequences come from a man in his thirties or forties in good health and CMV-seronegative.

The chain uses TRBV4-1 and TRBJ2-1; 7 bases match TRBD1. This CDR3 spans 14 amino acids. The junction had 7 bases not matched to a gene; V was cut back by 4 bases and J by 7 bases. Germline V lookup: CDR1 MGHRA, CDR2 YSYEKL. The CDR3 is CASSPIDRVNEQFF. As DNA, the CDR3 is TGCGCCAGCAGCCCCATAGACAGGGTGAATGAGCAGTTCTTC.

V and J are TRBV25-1 and TRBJ1-5, with TRBD1 as a possible D gene (6 bases). V was shortened by 2 bases and J by 10 bases, with 15 bases between the two germline ends. The CDR3 covers 14 residues. From germline, CDR1 is MGHDK and CDR2 SYGVNS. CDR3 loop: CASSETDSGGPQHF. The CDR3 nucleotides read TGTGCCAGCAGTGAAACGGACAGCGGGGGCCCCCAGCATTTT.

V and J are TRBV15 and TRBJ2-1, with 7 nucleotides matching TRBD2. V dropped 0 bases and J dropped 3; count of bases not matched to a gene: 5. The V gene's germline CDR1 is LNHNV and CDR2 YYDKDF (reference sequence). This CDR3 comprises 16 residues. The CDR3 nucleotides read TGTGCCACCAGCAGAGATGGGGAGGGTCTCTACAATGAGCAGTTCTTC. Translation gives CATSRDGEGLYNEQFF.

This clone has a handful of counts. The gene calls are TRBV5-1 and TRBJ1-2, with TRBD1 matching over 10 bases. Germline V gives CDR1 SGHRS, CDR2 YFSETQ. The J segment lost 5 bases and the V segment lost 4 bases, leaving 2 bases of the junction unmatched. This CDR3 comprises 13 residues. The DNA of the CDR3 is TGCGCCAGCAGCCAGGGACAGGGGTATGGCTACACCTTC. It translates to CASSQGQGYGYTF.

J is TRBJ2-7 and V is TRBV7-9; 12 bases are shared with TRBD2. CDR3 size: 14 residues. Germline lookup yields CDR1 SEHNR and CDR2 FQNEAQ (reference sequence). The J segment lost 4 bases and the V segment lost 5 bases, leaving 3 bases of the junction unmatched. CDR3: CASSPTSGSYEQYF. In nucleotides, the CDR3 is TGTGCCAGCAGCCCGACTAGCGGGAGTTACGAGCAGTACTTC.

This chain links TRBV7-2 with TRBJ2-5, with TRBD2 as a possible D gene (5 bases). Germline CDR1 is SGHTA and CDR2 is FQGNSA. V lost 5 bases and J lost 4, with 20 bases in between. The CDR3 contains 16 residues. CDR3 sequence: CASSQFAFGEGETQYF. The CDR3 DNA follows: TGTGCCAGCAGCCAATTTGCGTTCGGGGAAGGAGAGACCCAGTACTTC.

The chain carries TRBV5-1 and TRBJ2-7; 7 bases are a match to TRBD2. The length of the CDR3 is 13 residues. Germline V gives CDR1 SGHRS, CDR2 YFSETQ. The V segment lost 2 bases and the J segment 3 bases; nucleotides outside the gene matches: 2. CDR3 sequence: CASSFGGIYEQYF. The CDR3 DNA reads as TGCGCCAGCAGCTTCGGGGGGATCTACGAGCAGTACTTC.

This clone has just a few counts. The rearrangement links TRBV28 to TRBJ2-1, with a tentative D call TRBD1 (6 bases). This CDR3 has 14 residues. CDR1 and CDR2 from the germline V gene are MDHEN and SYDVKM. V shed 6 bases and J shed 2 bases, with 11 bases lying between them. The CDR3 DNA follows: TGTGCCAGCAGCCACAGGGAAACCTACAATGAGCAGTTCTTC. Translating gives CASSHRETYNEQFF. Variable domain in full (rest from reference TRBV28 and TRBJ2-1): DVKVTQSSRYLVKRTGEKVFLECVQDMDHENMFWYRQDPGLGLRLIYFSYDVKMKEKGDIPEGYSVSREKKERFSLILESASTNQTSMYLCASSHRETYNEQFFGPGTRLTVL.

The chain combines TRBV6-1 with TRBJ2-5; the match to TRBD1 covers 8 bases. The CDR3 extends over 15 amino acids. V shed 6 bases and J 1 base; nucleotides not matched to a gene: 7. Germline CDR1 is MNHNS and CDR2 is SASEGT. The CDR3 is CASRGPGTGQETQYF. The CDR3 DNA follows: TGTGCCAGCAGAGGGCCCGGGACAGGCCAAGAGACCCAGTACTTC.

The chain employs TRBV21-1 and TRBJ2-4; TRBD2 reflects the table's D call only, with no check against the DNA. TRBV21-1 is a known pseudogene. CDR3 size: 16 residues. The DNA of the CDR3 is TGTGCCAGCAGCAATTTTAGCCGGCTAGCCAAAAACATTCAGTACTTC. Amino acid sequence: CASSNFSRLAKNIQYF.

V gene TRBV7-9 combines with J gene TRBJ2-5; TRBD1 aligns across 7 bases. With V trimmed by 5 bases and J by 6 bases, 9 bases remained unmatched. Germline CDR1 is SEHNR and CDR2 is FQNEAQ (reference sequence). This CDR3 contains 14 residues. The CDR3 DNA is TGTGCCAGCAGCCTACCGGGACAGCCAAAGACCCAGTACTTC. This gives the protein CASSLPGQPKTQYF.

This rearrangement joins TRBV25-1 to TRBJ2-1, with 8 bases lining up with TRBD1. This CDR3 spans 18 amino acids. V shed 4 bases, J shed 3 bases, and the junction held 14 bases outside the gene matches. The germline CDR1 and CDR2 sequences are MGHDK and SYGVNS. The CDR3 region has the DNA TGTGCCAGCAGTGCCCGATGGTTCCGGGACAGGAGCTACAATGAGCAGTTCTTC. It specifies CASSARWFRDRSYNEQFF.

V usage is TRBV6-4 and J usage is TRBJ1-5, with TRBD1 as a possible D gene (6 bases). Trimming removed 4 bases at V and 0 bases at J, with 10 bases between. This CDR3 spans 15 amino acids. The V gene's germline CDR1 is MRHNA and CDR2 SNTAGT. The chain's CDR3 is CASSGQAHSNQPQHF. CDR3 nucleotides: TGTGCCAGCAGTGGACAGGCCCATAGCAATCAGCCCCAGCATTTT.

The genes are TRBV6-1 and TRBJ2-2, with D tentatively TRBD1 (5 bases). The CDR3 has 15 amino acids. The germline V and J ends were trimmed by 1 base and 3 bases, with 9 bases remaining between them. Germline V lookup: CDR1 MNHNS, CDR2 SASEGT. The CDR3 bases are TGTGCCAGCAGTGAAGGGGTGGGGCACACCGGGGAGCTGTTTTTT. Protein sequence: CASSEGVGHTGELFF.

This rearrangement joins TRBV27 to TRBJ2-7, with a weak D call TRBD2 (5 bases). The germline gives CDR1 MNHEY, CDR2 SMNVEV (reference sequence). Trimming shortened V by 8 bases and J by 2 bases, and 16 bases separated the two germline ends. The CDR3 contains 14 residues. The CDR3 DNA reads TGTGCCAGCGTAGGACGGACTGGAACCTACGAGCAGTACTTC. Protein product: CASVGRTGTYEQYF.

This clone was picked up a small number of times. This sequence joins TRBV5-1 and TRBJ1-2, with 7 bases aligning to TRBD1. CDR1 SGHRS and CDR2 YFSETQ come from the germline V gene. This CDR3 has 15 amino acids. Trimming cost V 4 bases and J 0 bases; bases outside gene matches: 6. CDR3 sequence: CASSTRDSSNYGYTF. The CDR3 region has the DNA TGCGCCAGCAGCACCCGGGACAGTTCTAACTATGGCTACACCTTC.

The chain carries TRBV19 and TRBJ1-1; D is undetermined. The CDR3 consists of 12 residues. Trimming took 8 bases from V and 2 from J, leaving 9 bases between them. The germline V gene encodes CDR1 LNHDA and CDR2 SQIVND (reference sequence). CDR3 in amino acids: CASGRDNTEAFF. In nucleotides, the CDR3 is TGTGCCAGTGGACGGGATAACACTGAAGCTTTCTTT.

V and J are TRBV2 and TRBJ2-7; 9 nucleotides align to TRBD1. V lost 6 bases and J lost 1; bases outside the gene matches: 4. Per the germline V gene, CDR1 is SNHLY and CDR2 is FYNNEI. The CDR3 covers 14 residues. CDR3 in amino acids: CASRTGTGSYEQYF. In nucleotides, the CDR3 is TGTGCCAGCAGAACCGGGACAGGGTCCTACGAGCAGTACTTC.

The J gene is TRBJ2-7, the V gene TRBV9, with D possibly matching TRBD2 (5 bases). Per germline, CDR1 SGDLS and CDR2 YYNGEE. V gave up 4 bases and J gave up 1 base, with 21 bases separating them. The CDR3 runs 17 residues. CDR3 DNA: TGTGCCAGCAGCCCCCACCCCTGGACTTTACCGTCCTACGAGCAGTACTTC. Amino acid sequence: CASSPHPWTLPSYEQYF.

The chain is built from TRBV7-2 and TRBJ2-7; no reliable D call. CDR3 length: 12 amino acids. V dropped 2 bases and J dropped 2 bases, with 4 bases sitting between them. Germline lookup yields CDR1 SGHTA and CDR2 FQGNSA. CDR3 protein: CASSLPAYEQYF. The CDR3 nucleotides are TGTGCCAGCAGCTTACCCGCCTACGAGCAGTACTTC.

A note on this clone: The junction differs from germline at one of its ends, possibly a read error. Other DNA sequences in the same sample also yield this CDR3. The chain links TRBV29-1 to TRBJ2-3; D is possibly TRBD2 (6 bases). Germline V gene sequence: CDR1 SQVTM, CDR2 ANQGSEA. The CDR3 is made up of 17 amino acids. CDR3 in DNA: TGTAGCGTCGCCGGGACTCCCGAATCCTCTAGCACAGATACGCAGTATTTT. Protein product: CSVAGTPESSSTDTQYF.

The chain joins TRBV18 to TRBJ1-5; 7 bases agree with TRBD1. The CDR3 is 17 amino acids. V lost 8 bases, J lost 2 bases, and 15 bases stayed unmatched. Per germline, CDR1 KGHSH and CDR2 LQKENI. The CDR3 DNA follows: TGTGCCAGCCGACAGGGTGACACCCAGTGGGGCAATCAGCCCCAGCATTTT. This codes for CASRQGDTQWGNQPQHF. Looking up the rest from reference TRBV18 and TRBJ1-5 gives the full variable domain: NAGVMQNPRHLVRRRGQEARLRCSPMKGHSHVYWYRQLPEEGLKFMVYLQKENIIDESGMPKERFSAEFPKEGPSILRIQQVVRGDSAAYFCASRQGDTQWGNQPQHFGDGTRLSIL.

This chain links TRBV10-1 with TRBJ2-7, with 10 bases that match TRBD2. Germline V gene data show CDR1 as WNHNN and CDR2 as SYGVQD (reference sequence). The CDR3 sequence is 14 residues long. Trimming at V came to 5 bases and at J to 4 bases, leaving 5 bases not matched to a gene. CDR3 bases: TGCGCCAGCAGTCCTAGCGGGAGTGGATACGAGCAGTACTTC. This gives the protein CASSPSGSGYEQYF.

This chain uses TRBV10-3 with TRBJ2-7; D possibly corresponds to TRBD2 (6 bases). V lost 0 bases and J lost 8, with 14 bases in between. The CDR3 extends over 14 amino acids. From germline, CDR1 is ENHRY and CDR2 SYGVKD. Here the CDR3 reads CAISESGLSTQQYF. The CDR3 DNA sequence: TGTGCCATCAGTGAGTCTGGACTATCTACGCAGCAGTACTTC.